One and the same sample provided the 24 T cell receptor beta chains below, sequenced in a study of T cell repertoires in aging, cancer and after chemotherapy. Amplification of TCR beta used genomic DNA extracted from peripheral blood. A mixed TRB-A/B primer pool amplified rearranged TRB by multiplex touch-down PCR. In TCRdb, the multiplex PCR reads were re-called with MiXCR into one record per CDR3 protein. The sample holds over a thousand distinct CDR3 sequences, under 25% seen once. Sequencing was carried out using blood. The receptor set was obtained from a human donor with a solid tumor.

This chain joins TRBV5-1 and TRBJ2-3, with D maybe TRBD1 (6 bases). The CDR3 is 16 amino acids. V lost 0 bases, J lost 3 bases, and 14 bases lay in between. Per the germline V gene, CDR1 is SGHRS and CDR2 is YFSETQ. The CDR3 loop reads CASSLGLSQGTDTQYF. CDR3 DNA sequence: TGCGCCAGCAGCTTGGGCCTTTCCCAGGGGACAGATACGCAGTATTTT.

This chain uses TRBV18 with TRBJ1-5; 10 nucleotides align to TRBD1. The CDR3 totals 17 residues. After removal of 3 bases from V and 4 bases from J, the junction contained 9 bases not matched to a gene. Germline CDR1 is KGHSH and CDR2 is LQKENI. CDR3 region: CASSPRDRGLNNQPQHF. In DNA form, the CDR3 reads TGTGCCAGCTCACCCCGGGACAGGGGACTTAATAATCAGCCCCAGCATTTT.

This clonotype was counted only a few times. With a much larger clone just one base away, this may be a read error. The V and J genes are TRBV27 and TRBJ2-2, with a weak D call TRBD1 (5 bases). The V gene lost 5 bases and the J gene lost 1 base, with 5 bases spanning the gap. Per germline, CDR1 MNHEY and CDR2 SMNVEV (reference sequence). The CDR3 sequence is 13 residues long. This CDR3 is CASSTGNTGELFF. The CDR3 DNA is TGTGCCAGCAGTACAGGGAACACCGGGGAGCTGTTTTTT.

In this sample, this clonotype is medium-sized. The chain combines TRBV18 with TRBJ2-1; D unresolved. This CDR3 comprises 16 residues. V lost 3 bases and J 0 bases, leaving 12 bases between the germline ends. Germline values: CDR1 KGHSH, CDR2 LQKENI. As DNA, the CDR3 is TGTGCCAGCTCACCTCTTCCTCCTAGCTCCTACAATGAGCAGTTCTTC. It specifies CASSPLPPSSYNEQFF.

This chain connects TRBV15 to TRBJ2-3; TRBD2 matches at 9 bases. Germline loops: CDR1 LNHNV, CDR2 YYDKDF (reference sequence). The CDR3 has 14 amino acids. V trimming: 8 bases; J trimming: 3 bases; junction bases outside the gene matches: 6. Written as DNA, the CDR3 is TGTGCCACCTCTGCGGGGGGGCGAACAGATACGCAGTATTTT. Residues: CATSAGGRTDTQYF.

This clonotype is labeled medium-sized. The chain links TRBV4-2 to TRBJ1-5; no reliable D call. The CDR3 runs 15 residues. Germline V gene lookup returns CDR1 LGHNA and CDR2 YNFKEQ. Trimming removed 3 bases at V and 4 bases at J, with 13 bases between. The CDR3 loop reads CASSHLPQTNQPQHF. The CDR3 coding sequence is TGTGCCAGCAGCCATCTACCCCAGACAAATCAGCCCCAGCATTTT.

This clonotype is medium-sized within its sample. The genes are TRBV7-6 and TRBJ2-7; D not resolved. The CDR3 covers 14 residues. Germline assignment: CDR1 SGHVS and CDR2 FNYEAQ. Trimming shortened V by 4 bases and J by 0 bases, and 10 bases separated the two germline ends. This CDR3 reads CASSSRISSYEQYF. The CDR3 region has the DNA TGTGCCAGCAGCTCACGGATAAGCTCCTACGAGCAGTACTTC.

The genes are TRBV6-5 and TRBJ2-2; D is unresolved. The germline gives CDR1 MNHEY, CDR2 SVGAGI. V gave up 2 bases and J gave up 1 base, with 5 bases separating them. There are 14 residues in the CDR3. The chain's CDR3 is CASSYTGNTGELFF. In DNA form, the CDR3 reads TGTGCCAGCAGTTACACCGGGAACACCGGGGAGCTGTTTTTT.

This clonotype is labeled medium-sized. V usage is TRBV5-1 and J usage is TRBJ1-4; D not resolved. There are 14 residues in the CDR3. Per the germline V gene, CDR1 is SGHRS and CDR2 is YFSETQ. V was pared by 0 bases and J by 0 bases, with 3 bases between. In nucleotides, the CDR3 is TGCGCCAGCAGCTTGGTGTCAACTAATGAAAAACTGTTTTTT. Encoded protein: CASSLVSTNEKLFF.

This clonotype rates as medium-sized. This rearrangement joins TRBV18 to TRBJ1-4, with 7 bases lining up with TRBD1. This CDR3 has 15 amino acids. CDR1 is KGHSH and CDR2 is LQKENI in the germline V gene. The V and J ends lost 2 bases and 8 bases, in that order; junction bases with no gene match: 8. The CDR3 spells CASSPTGTEGEKLFF. The CDR3 DNA follows: TGTGCCAGCTCACCAACCGGGACAGAAGGGGAAAAACTGTTTTTT.

By proportion, this clonotype is medium-sized (0.01 to 0.1%). J is TRBJ2-1 and V is TRBV4-3, with a tentative D call TRBD1 (6 bases). Trimming shortened V by 0 bases and J by 7 bases, and 16 bases separated the two germline ends. Germline lookup yields CDR1 LGHNA and CDR2 YSLEER. This CDR3 has 16 amino acids. CDR3 coding DNA: TGCGCCAGCAGCCAAGAGGGGCAGGGGCCCAGGAATGAGCAGTTCTTC. As protein: CASSQEGQGPRNEQFF.

This clonotype is medium-sized by share. The V and J genes are TRBV6-1 and TRBJ1-3; tentatively, D is TRBD1 (5 bases). This CDR3 is built from 15 residues. V was cut by 5 bases and J by 2 bases, with 13 bases left in between. CDR1 is MNHNS and CDR2 is SASEGT in the germline V gene. CDR3 in DNA: TGTGCCAGCAGTCTTCAGGGCAGGACTGGAAACACCATATATTTT. This encodes CASSLQGRTGNTIYF.

A remark on this clonotype: Since a much larger clone is just one base distant, this may be a read error. V is TRBV6-6 and J is TRBJ2-5; no clear D. The length of the CDR3 is 14 residues. Looked up from germline, CDR1 is MNHNY and CDR2 is SVGAGI (reference sequence). The CDR3 nucleotides are TGTGCCAGCAGTTACTCTGAAGTCCAAGAGATCCAGTACTTC. Translation gives CASSYSEVQEIQYF.

By its share, this clonotype is large. This chain joins TRBV12-3 or TRBV12-4 and TRBJ1-5; TRBD1 agrees at 8 bases. The junction had 8 bases not matched to a gene; V was cut back by 3 bases and J by 4 bases. The CDR3 loop spans 16 amino acids. The CDR3 sequence: CASSLGQGARNQPQHF. The CDR3 DNA reads as TGTGCCAGCAGTTTGGGGCAGGGGGCAAGAAATCAGCCCCAGCATTTT.

The rearrangement uses TRBV6-6 and TRBJ1-5, with TRBD1 matching over 8 bases. Per germline, CDR1 MNHNY and CDR2 SVGAGI (reference sequence). The CDR3 totals 16 residues. Unmatched junction bases numbered 12, after V lost 7 bases and J lost 4 bases. CDR3 coding DNA: TGTGCCAGCACCCTCGGGCAGGGGGCAAGAAATCAGCCCCAGCATTTT. Protein: CASTLGQGARNQPQHF.

By share, this clonotype ranks as medium-sized. The chain has TRBV4-3 and TRBJ2-1; maybe TRBD2 (5 bases). The CDR3 loop spans 11 amino acids. Deletions cut 3 bases from V and 10 bases from J, with 7 bases between. Germline CDR1 and CDR2: LGHNA and YSLEER. CDR3 region: CASSQGGEQFF. Here the CDR3 DNA reads TGCGCCAGCAGCCAGGGCGGGGAGCAGTTCTTC.

By share of the sample, this clonotype is medium-sized. The chain recombines TRBV6-2 or TRBV6-3 with TRBJ2-3; TRBD2 agrees at 7 bases. With 5 bases clipped from V and 6 bases from J, the junction kept 14 bases outside the gene matches. CDR3 length: 16 amino acids. Germline assignment: CDR1 MNHEY and CDR2 SVGEGT. In nucleotides, the CDR3 is TGTGCCAGCAGTCCGGGAGGAACAGGTCAGCGGGATACGCAGTATTTT. As protein: CASSPGGTGQRDTQYF.

This clonotype is large in the sample. J is TRBJ2-1 and V is TRBV13; D is ambiguous. Trimming stripped 1 base from V and 1 base from J, with 5 bases between. Germline CDR1 reads PRHDT; CDR2 reads FYEKMQ (reference sequence). This CDR3 has 14 residues. The CDR3 DNA sequence: TGTGCCAGCAGCTTAGCCGGGTCCTACAATGAGCAGTTCTTC. Protein: CASSLAGSYNEQFF.

The chain has TRBV6-5 and TRBJ2-7; TRBD2 aligns across 12 bases. Germline V gives CDR1 MNHEY, CDR2 SVGAGI. The CDR3 covers 14 residues. Unmatched junction bases numbered 2, after V lost 6 bases and J lost 2 bases. The CDR3 sequence is CASRSSGGAYEQYF. The DNA for the CDR3 is TGTGCCAGCAGATCTAGCGGGGGGGCCTACGAGCAGTACTTC.

To note about this clonotype: One junction end does not reproduce the germline sequence, and a read error may be involved. This sequence joins TRBV7-9 and TRBJ2-1; 8 bases align to TRBD2. Germline loops: CDR1 SEHNR, CDR2 FQNEAQ (reference sequence). The length of the CDR3 is 16 residues. DNA of the CDR3: TGTGCCAGCAGCCCCAACTTGGCGGGGGGTTACATTGAGCAGTTCTTC. It is translated as CASSPNLAGGYIEQFF. The full variable domain, with the rest looked up from reference TRBV7-9 and TRBJ2-1, is DTGVSQNPRHKITKRGQNVTFRCDPISEHNRLYWYRQTLGQGPEFLTYFQNEAQLEKSRLLSDRFSAERPKGSFSTLEIQRTEQGDSAMYLCASSPNLAGGYIEQFFGPGTRLTVL.

This clonotype came up a few times. The J gene is TRBJ1-2, the V gene TRBV7-9, with TRBD1 as a possible D gene (5 bases). This CDR3 has 17 amino acids. V dropped 3 bases and J dropped 0 bases, with 17 bases sitting between them. In germline, CDR1 is SEHNR, CDR2 FQNEAQ (reference sequence). CDR3 residues: CASSFRAQYTANYGYTF. CDR3 bases: TGTGCCAGCAGCTTCAGGGCCCAGTACACAGCTAACTATGGCTACACCTTC.

By sample fraction, this clonotype is medium-sized. The gene calls are TRBV5-1 and TRBJ2-3, with 8 positions matching TRBD2. The CDR3 extends over 15 amino acids. CDR1 and CDR2 from the germline V gene are SGHRS and YFSETQ. After removal of 5 bases from V and 0 bases from J, the junction contained 5 bases not matched to a gene. CDR3 residues: CASSLRGVSTDTQYF. In DNA form, the CDR3 reads TGCGCCAGCAGTTTGCGGGGGGTGAGCACAGATACGCAGTATTTT.

This clonotype was seen just once. This chain links TRBV2 with TRBJ1-3; no definite D call. Germline loops: CDR1 SNHLY, CDR2 FYNNEI. V was trimmed by 8 bases and J by 0 bases, leaving 14 bases between them. This CDR3 is 15 amino acids long. In DNA, the CDR3 is TGTGCCAGCTGTACGGACCGCTCCTCTGGAAACACCATATATTTT. Protein sequence: CASCTDRSSGNTIYF. Supplemented by reference TRBV2 and TRBJ1-3, the full variable domain reads EPEVTQTPSHQVTQMGQEVILRCVPISNHLYFYWYRQILGQKVEFLVSFYNNEISEKSEIFDDQFSVERPDGSNFTLKIRSTKLEDSAMYFCASCTDRSSGNTIYFGEGSWLTVV.

Judged by abundance, this clonotype is large. The rearrangement joins TRBV10-2 to TRBJ2-6; D gene unclear. Trimming shortened V by 6 bases and J by 0 bases, and 12 bases separated the two germline ends. The CDR3 is made up of 16 amino acids. CDR1 is WSHSY and CDR2 is SAAADI in the germline V gene. CDR3: CASSDIWSSGANVLTF. The DNA for the CDR3 is TGCGCCAGCAGCGATATTTGGAGCTCTGGGGCCAACGTCCTGACTTTC.